These T cell receptor beta chains were read from a single sample in a study of OX40 agonist ivuxolimab in advanced cancers. Generated by immunoSEQ multiplex PCR, the TCRdb table keeps only in-frame clones and is missing some. The sample holds 45,000 or so clones, 70% to 85% seen once. The material was CD4+ or CD8+ T cells sorted from blood, obtained in a trial of the OX40 agonist ivuxolimab. Every receptor here comes from an adult with an advanced solid tumor such as melanoma, head and neck, liver or kidney cancer. CDR3s include the opening cysteine and the closing phenylalanine or tryptophan. Clone size, where shown, is once, few, many, or a class for clones that have expanded.

V,J,size,CDR3
TRBV11-2,TRBJ2-7,NA,CASSLLAEQYF
TRBV11-2,TRBJ1-2,NA,CASSLSGTYGYTF
TRBV5-6,TRBJ2-6,NA,CASSLEDPPGANVLTF
TRBV7-9,TRBJ1-3,once,CASSQTGGSGNTIYF
TRBV11-3,TRBJ2-7,few,CASSPRQGYEQYF
TRBV6-5,TRBJ1-2,few,CASSNRDSEHYGYTF
TRBV5-1,TRBJ2-3,NA,CASSLGTSGTDTQYF
TRBV19,TRBJ1-5,few,CASSRKGTRESNQPQHF
TRBV25-1,TRBJ1-6,NA,CASRLPHGPNSPLHF
TRBV6-1,TRBJ1-1,NA,CASSGGDGWMNTEAFF
TRBV5-6,TRBJ2-1,NA,CASWGQGASYNEQFF
TRBV6-1,TRBJ1-1,NA,CASSESRGGVYTEAFF
TRBV5-6,TRBJ2-3,NA,CASSFPHTDTQYF
TRBV5-4,TRBJ2-7,NA,CASSKPGTSGSIEQYF
TRBV21-1,TRBJ2-4,NA,CASSRQGSKNIQYF
TRBV5-1,TRBJ2-1,NA,CASSLAGGTDEQFF